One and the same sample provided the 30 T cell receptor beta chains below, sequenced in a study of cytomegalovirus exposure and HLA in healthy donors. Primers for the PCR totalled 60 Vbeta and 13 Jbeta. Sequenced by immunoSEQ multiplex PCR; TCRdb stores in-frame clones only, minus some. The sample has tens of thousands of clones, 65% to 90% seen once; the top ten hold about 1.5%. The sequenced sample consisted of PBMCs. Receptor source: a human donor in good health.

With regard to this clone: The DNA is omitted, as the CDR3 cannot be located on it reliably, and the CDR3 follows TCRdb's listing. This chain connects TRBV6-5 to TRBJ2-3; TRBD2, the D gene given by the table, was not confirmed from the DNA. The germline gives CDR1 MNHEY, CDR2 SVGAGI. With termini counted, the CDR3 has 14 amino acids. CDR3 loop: CASSYTFGTDTQYF.

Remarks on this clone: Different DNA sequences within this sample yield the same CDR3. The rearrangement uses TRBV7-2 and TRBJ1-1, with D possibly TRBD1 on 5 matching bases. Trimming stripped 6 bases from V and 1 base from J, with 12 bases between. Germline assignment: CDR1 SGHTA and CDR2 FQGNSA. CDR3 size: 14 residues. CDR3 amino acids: CASRKDIPNTEAFF. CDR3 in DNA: TGTGCCAGCAGGAAGGACATCCCGAACACTGAAGCTTTCTTT.

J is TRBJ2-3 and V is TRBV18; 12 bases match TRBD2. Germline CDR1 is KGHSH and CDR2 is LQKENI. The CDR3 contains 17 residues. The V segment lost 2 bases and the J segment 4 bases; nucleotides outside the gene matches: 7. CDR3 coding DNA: TGTGCCAGCTCACCAGCGACTAGCGGGAGAACCTCAGATACGCAGTATTTT. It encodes CASSPATSGRTSDTQYF.

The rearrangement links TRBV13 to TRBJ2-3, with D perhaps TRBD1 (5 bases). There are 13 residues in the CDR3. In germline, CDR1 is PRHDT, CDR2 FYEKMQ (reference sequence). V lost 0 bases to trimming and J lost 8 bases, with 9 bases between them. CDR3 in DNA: TGTGCCAGCAGCTTAGGCAGGGATTTTACGCAGTATTTT. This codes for CASSLGRDFTQYF.

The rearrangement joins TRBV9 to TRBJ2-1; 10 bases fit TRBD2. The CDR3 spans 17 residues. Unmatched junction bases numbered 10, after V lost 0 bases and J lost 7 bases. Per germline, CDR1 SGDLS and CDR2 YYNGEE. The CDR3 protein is CASSVGASGSGRNEQFF. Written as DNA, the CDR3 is TGTGCCAGCAGCGTAGGTGCTAGCGGGAGTGGTAGGAATGAGCAGTTCTTC.

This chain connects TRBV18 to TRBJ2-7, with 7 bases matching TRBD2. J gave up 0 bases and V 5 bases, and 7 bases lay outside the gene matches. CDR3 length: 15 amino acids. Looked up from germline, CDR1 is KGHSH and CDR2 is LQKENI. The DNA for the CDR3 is TGTGCCAGCTCAGCCGCTAGCGGAAACTCCTACGAGCAGTACTTC. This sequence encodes CASSAASGNSYEQYF.

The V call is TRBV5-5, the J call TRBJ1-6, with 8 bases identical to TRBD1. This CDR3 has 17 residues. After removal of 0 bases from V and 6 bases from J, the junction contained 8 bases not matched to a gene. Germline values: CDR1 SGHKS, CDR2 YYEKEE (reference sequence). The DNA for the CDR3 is TGTGCCAGCAGCTTGGGGACAGGGTTCTCGGGTAATTCACCCCTCCACTTT. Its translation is CASSLGTGFSGNSPLHF.

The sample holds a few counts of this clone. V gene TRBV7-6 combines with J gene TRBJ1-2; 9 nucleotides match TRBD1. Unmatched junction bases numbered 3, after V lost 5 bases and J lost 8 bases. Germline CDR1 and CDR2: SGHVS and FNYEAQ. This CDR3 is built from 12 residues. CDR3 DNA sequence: TGTGCCAGCAGCCTCGGACAGGGGGGCTACACCTTC. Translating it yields CASSLGQGGYTF.

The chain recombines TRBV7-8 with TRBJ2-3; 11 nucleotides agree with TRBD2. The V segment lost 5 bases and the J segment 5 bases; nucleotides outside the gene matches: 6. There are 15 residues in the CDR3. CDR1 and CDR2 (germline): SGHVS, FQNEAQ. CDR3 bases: TGTGCCAGCAGCCAGAGGGGACTAGCGGTAGATACGCAGTATTTT. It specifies CASSQRGLAVDTQYF. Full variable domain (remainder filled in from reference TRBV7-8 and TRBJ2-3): GAGVSQSPRYKVAKRGQDVALRCDPISGHVSLFWYQQALGQGPEFLTYFQNEAQLDKSGLPSDRFFAERPEGSVSTLKIQRTQQEDSAVYLCASSQRGLAVDTQYFGPGTRLTVL.

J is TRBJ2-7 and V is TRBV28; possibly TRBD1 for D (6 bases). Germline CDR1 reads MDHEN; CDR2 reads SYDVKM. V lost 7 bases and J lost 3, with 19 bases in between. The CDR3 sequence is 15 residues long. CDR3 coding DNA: TGTGCCAGCACCTCTAGGGGGACATCGTTCTACGAGCAGTACTTC. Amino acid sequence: CASTSRGTSFYEQYF.

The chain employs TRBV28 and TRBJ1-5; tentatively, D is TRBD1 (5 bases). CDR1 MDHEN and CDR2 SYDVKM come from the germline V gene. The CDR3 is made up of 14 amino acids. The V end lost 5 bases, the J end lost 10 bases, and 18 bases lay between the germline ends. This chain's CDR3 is CASSGGGGPSPQHF. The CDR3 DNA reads TGTGCCAGCAGTGGGGGGGGAGGGCCATCTCCCCAGCATTTT.

For the CDR3, the DNA is TGTGCCAGCAGTCTAGCGGAAGAATACGAGCAGTACTTC. Encoded protein: CASSLAEEYEQYF. V and J are TRBV2 and TRBJ2-7; 7 nucleotides match TRBD2. Germline V lookup: CDR1 SNHLY, CDR2 FYNNEI. This CDR3 has 13 residues. Germline trimming cut 5 bases from V and 4 bases from J; bases unmatched to any gene: 5.

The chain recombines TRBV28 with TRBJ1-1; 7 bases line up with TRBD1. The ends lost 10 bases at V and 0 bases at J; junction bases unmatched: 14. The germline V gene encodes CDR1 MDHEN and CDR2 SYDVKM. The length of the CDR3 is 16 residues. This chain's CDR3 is CATADRARTLNTEAFF. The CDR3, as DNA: TGTGCCACCGCCGACAGGGCCAGAACCTTGAACACTGAAGCTTTCTTT.

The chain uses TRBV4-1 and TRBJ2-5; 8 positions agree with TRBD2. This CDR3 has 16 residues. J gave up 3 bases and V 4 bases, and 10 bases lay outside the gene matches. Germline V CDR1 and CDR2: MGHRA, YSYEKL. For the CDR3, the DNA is TGCGCCAGCAGCCGTCCGGGACTAGGGGACAAAGAGACCCAGTACTTC. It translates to CASSRPGLGDKETQYF.

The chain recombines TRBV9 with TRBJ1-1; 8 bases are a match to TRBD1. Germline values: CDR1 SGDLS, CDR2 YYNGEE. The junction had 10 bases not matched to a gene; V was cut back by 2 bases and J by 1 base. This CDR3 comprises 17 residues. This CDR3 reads CASSVEPGQVPNTEAFF. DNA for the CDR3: TGTGCCAGCAGCGTGGAACCGGGACAGGTGCCGAACACTGAAGCTTTCTTT.

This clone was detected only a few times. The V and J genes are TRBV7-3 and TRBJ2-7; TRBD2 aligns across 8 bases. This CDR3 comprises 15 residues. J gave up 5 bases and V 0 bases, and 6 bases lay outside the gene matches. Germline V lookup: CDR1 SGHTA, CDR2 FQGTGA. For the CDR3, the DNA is TGTGCCAGCAGCTTAACGTCCGGGGGGGCTAACGAGCAGTACTTC. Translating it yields CASSLTSGGANEQYF.

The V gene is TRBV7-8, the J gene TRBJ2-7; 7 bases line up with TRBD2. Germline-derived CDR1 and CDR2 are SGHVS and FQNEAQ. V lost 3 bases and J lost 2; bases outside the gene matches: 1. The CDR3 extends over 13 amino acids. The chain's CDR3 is CASSLLAAYEQYF. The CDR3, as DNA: TGTGCCAGCAGCTTGCTAGCGGCCTACGAGCAGTACTTC.

CDR3: CASSEGLAAQYF. CDR3 sequence (DNA): TGTGCCAGCAGTGAGGGTCTAGCGGCACAGTACTTC. The chain links TRBV25-1 to TRBJ2-5; TRBD2 aligns across 7 bases. The CDR3 is made up of 12 amino acids. Germline V gives CDR1 MGHDK, CDR2 SYGVNS. With 3 bases clipped from V and 11 bases from J, the junction kept 6 bases outside the gene matches.

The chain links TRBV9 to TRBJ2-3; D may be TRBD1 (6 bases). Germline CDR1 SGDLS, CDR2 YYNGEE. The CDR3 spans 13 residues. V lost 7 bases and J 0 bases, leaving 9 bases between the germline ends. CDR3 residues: CASGGLSTDTQYF. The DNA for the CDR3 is TGTGCCAGCGGGGGCCTTAGCACAGATACGCAGTATTTT.

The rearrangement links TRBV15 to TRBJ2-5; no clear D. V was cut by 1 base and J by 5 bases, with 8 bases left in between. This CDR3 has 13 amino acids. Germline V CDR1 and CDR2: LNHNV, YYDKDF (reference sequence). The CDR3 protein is CATSRARLETQYF. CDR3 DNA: TGTGCCACCAGCAGAGCTAGGCTGGAGACCCAGTACTTC.

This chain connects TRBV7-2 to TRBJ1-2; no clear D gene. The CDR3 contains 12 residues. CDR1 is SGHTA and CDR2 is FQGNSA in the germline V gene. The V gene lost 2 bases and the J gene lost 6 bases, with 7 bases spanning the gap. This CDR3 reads CASSLSGNGYTF. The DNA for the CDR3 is TGTGCCAGCAGCTTAAGTGGCAATGGCTACACCTTC.

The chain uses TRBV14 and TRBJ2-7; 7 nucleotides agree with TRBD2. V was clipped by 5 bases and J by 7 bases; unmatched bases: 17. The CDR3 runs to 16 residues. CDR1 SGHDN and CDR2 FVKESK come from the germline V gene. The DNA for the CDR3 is TGTGCCAGCAGCACCCGAAGGGGAGGGCTAGGCCAGGAGCAGTACTTC. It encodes CASSTRRGGLGQEQYF.

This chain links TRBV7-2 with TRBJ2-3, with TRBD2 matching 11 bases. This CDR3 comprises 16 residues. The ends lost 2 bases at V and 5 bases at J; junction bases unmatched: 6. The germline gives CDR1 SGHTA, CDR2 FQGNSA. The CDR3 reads CASSLPGLAGIDTQYF. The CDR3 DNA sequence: TGTGCCAGCAGCTTACCCGGACTAGCGGGTATAGATACGCAGTATTTT.

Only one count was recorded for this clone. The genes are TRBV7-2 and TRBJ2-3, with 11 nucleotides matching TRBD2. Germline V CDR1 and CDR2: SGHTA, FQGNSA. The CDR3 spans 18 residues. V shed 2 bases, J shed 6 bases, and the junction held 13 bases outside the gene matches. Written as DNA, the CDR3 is TGTGCCAGCAGCTTACTTGTGGGTAGCGGGAGGGCCTTCGATACGCAGTATTTT. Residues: CASSLLVGSGRAFDTQYF.

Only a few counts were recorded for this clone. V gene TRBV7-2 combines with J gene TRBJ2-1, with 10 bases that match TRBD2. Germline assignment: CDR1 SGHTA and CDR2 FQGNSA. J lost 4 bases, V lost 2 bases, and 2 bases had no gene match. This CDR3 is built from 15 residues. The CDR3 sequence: CASSLLAGAYNEQFF. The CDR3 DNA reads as TGTGCCAGCAGCTTACTAGCGGGGGCGTACAATGAGCAGTTCTTC.

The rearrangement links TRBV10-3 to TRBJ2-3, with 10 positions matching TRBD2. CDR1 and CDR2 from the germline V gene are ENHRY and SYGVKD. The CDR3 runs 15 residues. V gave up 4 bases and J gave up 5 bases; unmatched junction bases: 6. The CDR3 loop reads CAISGKAGGIDTQYF. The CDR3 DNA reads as TGTGCCATCAGTGGAAAAGCGGGAGGGATAGATACGCAGTATTTT.

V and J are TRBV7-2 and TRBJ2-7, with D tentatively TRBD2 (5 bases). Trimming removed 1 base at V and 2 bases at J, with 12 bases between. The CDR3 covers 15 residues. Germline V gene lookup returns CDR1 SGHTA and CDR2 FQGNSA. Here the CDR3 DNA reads TGTGCCAGCAGCTTAGGTTCGGCGGGCACCTACGAGCAGTACTTC. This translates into CASSLGSAGTYEQYF.

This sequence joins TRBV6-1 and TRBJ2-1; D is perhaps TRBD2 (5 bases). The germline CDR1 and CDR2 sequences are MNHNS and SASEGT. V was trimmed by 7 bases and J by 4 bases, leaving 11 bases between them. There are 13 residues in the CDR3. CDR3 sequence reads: CASIEGYYNEQFF. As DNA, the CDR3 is TGTGCCAGCATCGAGGGTTATTACAATGAGCAGTTCTTC.

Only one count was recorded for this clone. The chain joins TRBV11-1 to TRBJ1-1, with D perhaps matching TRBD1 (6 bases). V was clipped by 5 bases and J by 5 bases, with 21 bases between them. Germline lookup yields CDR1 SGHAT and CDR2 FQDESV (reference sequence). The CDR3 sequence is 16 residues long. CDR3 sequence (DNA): TGTGCCAGCAGCCAAAAAGGGATCGGGGGGGCAACTGAAGCTTTCTTT. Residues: CASSQKGIGGATEAFF.

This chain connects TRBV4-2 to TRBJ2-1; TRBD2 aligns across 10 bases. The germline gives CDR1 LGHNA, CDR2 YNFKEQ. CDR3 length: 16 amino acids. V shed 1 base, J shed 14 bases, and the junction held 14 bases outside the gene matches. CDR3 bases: TGTGCCAGCAGCCAAGCGTTTCCGGGACTAGCGACTACTAAGTTCTTC. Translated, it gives CASSQAFPGLATTKFF.